The source of this T cell receptor beta chain is a study of glioma-infiltrating T cells. TCR alpha and beta CDR3 regions were amplified from RNA using iRepertoire nested multiplex PCR. Each CDR3 protein gets one entry after TCRdb re-called the multiplex PCR reads with MiXCR. There are 100,000 to 150,000 distinct CDR3 sequences in the sample; approximately 23% occur only once, and 15% lies in the top ten. Broader study findings: Tissue-blood divergence was below expectation in non-neoplastic patients, above in gliomas.

The CDR3 spans 14 residues. Per germline, CDR1 MNHEY and CDR2 SVGAGI. On this clonotype: Its antigen is still unknown. One end of the junction is discordant with germline, which a read error may explain.

Sequenced input: glioma tissue, nonneoplastic brain tissue, or PBMCs (not recorded which). The receptor comes from a human donor with low-grade glioma or glioblastoma, undergoing nonglioma brain surgery, or in good health (not recorded which). This chain links TRBV6-5 with TRBJ2-7; 7 bases match TRBD1. Written as DNA, the CDR3 is TGTGCCAACAGTCCTAGGACAGGAGTCTACGAGCAGTACTTC. This encodes CANSPRTGVYEQYF.